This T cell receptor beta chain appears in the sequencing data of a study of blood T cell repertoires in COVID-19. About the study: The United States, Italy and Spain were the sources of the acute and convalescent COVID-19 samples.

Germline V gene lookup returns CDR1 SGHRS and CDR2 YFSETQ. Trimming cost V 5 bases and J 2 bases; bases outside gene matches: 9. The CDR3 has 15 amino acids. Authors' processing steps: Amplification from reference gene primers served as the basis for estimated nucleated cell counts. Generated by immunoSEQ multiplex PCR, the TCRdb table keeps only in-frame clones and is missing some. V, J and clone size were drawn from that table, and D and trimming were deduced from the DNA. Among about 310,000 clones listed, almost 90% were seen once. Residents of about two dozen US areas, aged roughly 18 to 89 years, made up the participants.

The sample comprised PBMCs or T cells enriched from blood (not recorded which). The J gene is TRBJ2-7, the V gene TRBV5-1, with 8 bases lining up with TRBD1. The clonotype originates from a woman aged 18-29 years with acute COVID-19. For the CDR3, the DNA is TGCGCCAGCAGTAATACCGGGACAGGTGCCTACGAGCAGTACTTC. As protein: CASSNTGTGAYEQYF.